Listed below are T cell receptor beta chains from one sample, sequenced in a study of vaccination and CD4 T cells after COVID-19. These receptors' targets are unknown. TCRdb passed the PCR reads through MiXCR, listing each CDR3 protein once. This table holds around 20,000 distinct CDR3 sequences, 58% found once. The source was CD4+ T cells from blood, cultured in vitro, collected before SARS-CoV-2 vaccination. The receptors shown here come from a human donor who had recovered from COVID-19. Each CDR3 is given with its conserved first and last residue. The D gene is left open where the match is weak. Not every row has a clone size; where given, it reads once, few, many or a size class.

15	TRBJ1-5	NA	TRBV7-8	few	CASSSGPNSNQPQHF	TGTGCCAGCAGTTCGGGACCAAATAGCAATCAGCCCCAGCATTTT
20	TRBJ2-7	TRBD2	TRBV15	NA	CATSRDRFSLAGVIYVEQYF	TGTGCCACCAGCAGAGATCGTTTTAGTTTGGCGGGAGTTATTTATGTCGAGCAGTACTTC
15	TRBJ2-2	NA	TRBV7-2	few	CASSLAGRGTGELFF	TGTGCCAGCAGCTTAGCGGGACGGGGCACCGGGGAGCTGTTTTTT
13	TRBJ1-2	NA	TRBV10-3	NA	CAISPILNYGYTF	TGTGCCATCAGCCCCATCCTTAACTATGGCTACACCTTC
16	TRBJ2-6	NA	TRBV20-1	once	CSASRPGAPGANVLTF	TGCAGTGCTAGTCGCCCGGGGGCGCCGGGGGCCAACGTCCTGACTTTC
12	TRBJ2-5	TRBD1	TRBV6-1	few	CASRQGQETQYF	TGTGCCAGCAGACAGGGGCAAGAGACCCAGTACTTC
15	TRBJ1-1	TRBD1	TRBV6-1	few	CASSRDRVMNTEAFF	TGTGCCAGCAGCCGCGACAGGGTCATGAACACTGAAGCTTTCTTT
12	TRBJ1-5	NA	TRBV20-1	few	CSAGEGDQPQHF	TGCAGTGCGGGGGAAGGCGATCAGCCCCAGCATTTT
15	TRBJ2-3	NA	TRBV6-1	NA	CASSKEGGGTDTQYF	TGTGCCAGCAGCAAAGAAGGGGGTGGCACAGATACGCAGTATTTT
14	TRBJ1-5	NA	TRBV19	NA	CASSLWVVGQPQHF	TGTGCCAGTAGTCTCTGGGTTGTGGGACAGCCCCAGCATTTT
16	TRBJ2-5	TRBD2	TRBV24-1	NA	CATSDSRGSGQETQYF	TGTGCCACCAGTGATTCCCGAGGTAGCGGGCAAGAGACCCAGTACTTC
15	TRBJ2-1	TRBD2	TRBV2	NA	CASRGGTSGYNEQFF	TGTGCCAGCAGGGGAGGGACTAGCGGATACAATGAGCAGTTCTTC
12	TRBJ1-1	NA	TRBV6-2/TRBV6-3	few	CASSDRNTEAFF	TGTGCCAGCAGCGACAGGAACACTGAAGCTTTCTTT
14	TRBJ1-2	TRBD1	TRBV20-1	NA	CSAPRDRGFGGYTF	TGCAGTGCTCCCCGGGACAGGGGTTTCGGTGGCTACACCTTC
13	TRBJ2-4	TRBD2	TRBV19	NA	CASSEGLDGIQYF	TGTGCCAGTAGCGAGGGACTAGATGGCATTCAGTACTTC
17	TRBJ2-2	TRBD1	TRBV20-1	NA	CSARDRDRGTNTGELFF	TGCAGTGCTAGAGATAGAGACAGGGGTACAAACACCGGGGAGCTGTTTTTT
15	TRBJ2-3	NA	TRBV2	NA	CASQGEFTFTDTQYF	TGTGCCAGCCAAGGAGAGTTCACCTTCACAGATACGCAGTATTTT
16	TRBJ2-2	TRBD2	TRBV19	few	CASHGGSSFLTGELFF	TGTGCCAGCCACGGGGGGAGCTCGTTTCTCACCGGGGAGCTGTTTTTT
17	TRBJ2-1	TRBD2	TRBV25-1	NA	CASMGLAGGRSYNEQFF	TGTGCCAGCATGGGACTAGCGGGAGGGCGGTCCTACAATGAGCAGTTCTTC
15	TRBJ2-1	TRBD2	TRBV6-4	NA	CASTELAGSYNEQFF	TGTGCCAGCACCGAACTAGCGGGAAGCTACAATGAGCAGTTCTTC
16	TRBJ2-1	TRBD2	TRBV19	NA	CASSIGAGVVYNEQFF	TGTGCCAGTAGTATAGGAGCGGGAGTGGTCTACAATGAGCAGTTCTTC
17	TRBJ2-1	TRBD2	TRBV20-1	NA	CSARDGPGGRSTGEQFF	TGCAGTGCTAGAGATGGCCCCGGCGGGAGGAGTACAGGAGAGCAGTTCTTC
15	TRBJ2-2	NA	TRBV28	NA	CASSNRLVGGGELFF	TGTGCCAGCAGTAACAGACTAGTTGGGGGCGGGGAGCTGTTTTTT
20	TRBJ2-5	NA	TRBV6-2/TRBV6-3	NA	CASSTAPAPGQLTNQETQYF	TGTGCCAGCAGTACCGCCCCGGCCCCGGGACAACTTACCAACCAAGAGACCCAGTACTTC
15	TRBJ1-5	NA	TRBV5-1	few	CASSLGDGPNQPQHF	TGCGCCAGCAGCTTGGGGGACGGCCCCAATCAGCCCCAGCATTTT
15	TRBJ2-3	NA	TRBV11-1	NA	CASGGGIDPTDTQYF	TGTGCCAGCGGGGGGGGCATAGACCCCACGGATACGCAGTATTTT
15	TRBJ2-1	TRBD1	TRBV7-2	NA	CASSLRGPDGNEQFF	TGTGCCAGCAGCTTAAGGGGGCCCGATGGGAATGAGCAGTTCTTC
12	TRBJ2-5	TRBD2	TRBV20-1	NA	CSASLRESRQYF	TGCAGTGCTAGTTTGCGGGAGAGTCGTCAGTACTTC
15	TRBJ1-1	NA	TRBV5-1	NA	CASSLAQPGNTEAFF	TGCGCCAGCAGCTTGGCCCAACCAGGGAACACTGAAGCTTTCTTT
13	TRBJ2-1	TRBD2	TRBV4-1	NA	CASSQSPREWQFF	TGCGCCAGCAGCCAATCGCCGCGGGAGTGGCAGTTCTTC
16	TRBJ2-3	TRBD2	TRBV20-1	NA	CSAKATSGGTMDTQYF	TGCAGTGCTAAGGCGACTAGCGGGGGGACAATGGATACGCAGTATTTT
14	TRBJ2-3	TRBD1	TRBV6-1	once	CASRQGSGTDTQYF	TGTGCCAGCAGACAGGGGAGTGGCACAGATACGCAGTATTTT
13	TRBJ2-5	NA	TRBV27	NA	CASSSVGAVTQYF	TGTGCCAGCAGTTCCGTCGGGGCGGTGACCCAGTACTTC
12	TRBJ2-3	NA	TRBV27	NA	CASSFNADTQYF	TGTGCCAGCAGTTTTAACGCAGATACGCAGTATTTT
16	TRBJ2-2	NA	TRBV7-8	NA	CASSLNWPANTGELFF	TGTGCCAGCAGCTTAAATTGGCCAGCGAACACCGGGGAGCTGTTTTTT
14	TRBJ2-7	TRBD1	TRBV6-2/TRBV6-3	NA	CASRETGGFDEQYF	TGTGCCAGCAGAGAAACAGGGGGCTTCGACGAGCAGTACTTC
13	TRBJ2-7	NA	TRBV5-1	NA	CASSQGANYEQYF	TGCGCCAGCTCACAGGGTGCAAATTACGAGCAGTACTTC
15	TRBJ2-1	TRBD2	TRBV6-1	once	CASRGGLAGNNEQFF	TGTGCCAGCAGGGGGGGACTAGCGGGCAACAATGAGCAGTTCTTC
17	TRBJ1-3	TRBD1	TRBV28	NA	CASSRGTGGHSGNTIYF	TGTGCCAGCAGCCGAGGGACAGGCGGGCACTCTGGAAACACCATATATTTT
14	TRBJ1-3	NA	TRBV20-1	NA	CSARTDMAGNTIYF	TGCAGTGCTAGAACTGACATGGCTGGAAACACCATATATTTT
16	TRBJ2-3	TRBD2	TRBV2	NA	CASKLLAGGNEDTQYF	TGTGCCAGCAAATTACTAGCGGGGGGGAACGAAGATACGCAGTATTTT
13	TRBJ2-7	NA	TRBV6-1	NA	CASRSWYSHEQYF	TGTGCCAGCAGGAGTTGGTATTCTCACGAGCAGTACTTC
14	TRBJ1-2	NA	TRBV5-4	NA	CASSLTGTNYGYTF	TGTGCCAGCAGCTTGACAGGGACTAACTATGGCTACACCTTC
15	TRBJ2-3	TRBD2	TRBV28	few	CASSLQAGSTDTQYF	TGTGCCAGCAGCCTCCAAGCGGGAAGCACAGATACGCAGTATTTT
15	TRBJ2-2	NA	TRBV21-1	few	CASSNSGTHTGELFF	TGTGCCAGCAGCAATTCCGGGACCCACACCGGGGAGCTGTTTTTT
12	TRBJ2-3	NA	TRBV6-2/TRBV6-3	NA	CASSYSVDTQYF	TGTGCCAGCAGTTACTCCGTAGATACGCAGTATTTT
15	TRBJ2-3	NA	TRBV5-5	NA	CASSFRGISTDTQYF	TGTGCCAGCAGCTTTAGGGGGATTAGCACAGATACGCAGTATTTT
14	TRBJ2-1	NA	TRBV20-1	NA	CSAREMAGWNEQFF	TGCAGTGCTAGAGAAATGGCGGGATGGAATGAGCAGTTCTTC
15	TRBJ1-5	NA	TRBV19	NA	CASSFEFGGNQPQHF	TGTGCCAGTAGTTTTGAATTCGGGGGTAATCAGCCCCAGCATTTT
15	TRBJ2-5	NA	TRBV6-1	few	CASSEVGGRARTQYF	TGTGCCAGCAGTGAAGTTGGAGGAAGGGCCAGGACCCAGTACTTC
13	TRBJ2-5	NA	TRBV15	few	CATSREFRGTQYF	TGTGCCACCAGCAGAGAGTTCCGGGGGACCCAGTACTTC
14	TRBJ2-2	NA	TRBV27	NA	CASSFVGRHGELFF	TGTGCCAGCAGTTTTGTCGGGCGGCACGGGGAGCTGTTTTTT
17	TRBJ2-5	TRBD2	TRBV5-8	NA	CASSPRGTSAIQETQYF	TGTGCCAGCAGCCCCCGGGGGACTAGCGCCATCCAAGAGACCCAGTACTTC
16	TRBJ1-2	NA	TRBV15	NA	CATGRGPGPANYGYTF	TGTGCCACCGGCAGAGGGCCGGGACCCGCTAACTATGGCTACACCTTC
14	TRBJ1-1	NA	TRBV20-1	NA	CSAQTAGVNTEAFF	TGCAGTGCTCAAACTGCAGGGGTCAACACTGAAGCTTTCTTT